These 9 T cell receptor beta chains came from one sample sequenced in a study of molecular identifiers for immune sequencing clone quantification. TCRdb recomputed calls from the PCR reads with MiXCR, one row per CDR3 protein. The sample consists of about 640,000 distinct CDR3 sequences, about 20% of them appearing once. Source material: naive CD8+ T cells from blood, with Jurkat cell RNA spiked in. Subset noted: FACS-sorted CD8+CD4-CCR7+CD45RA+ naive T cells. These receptors were collected from a human donor in good health. Some libraries in this study had Jurkat cell RNA spiked in.

Only one count was recorded for this clonotype. The CDR3 DNA reads TGTGCCACCAGACTAGCGGGACGCATCGCAGATACGCAGTATTTT. This gives the protein CATRLAGRIADTQYF. The chain combines TRBV11-2 with TRBJ2-3; 11 positions agree with TRBD2. The germline CDR1 and CDR2 sequences are SGHAT and FQNNGV. V lost 10 bases to trimming and J lost 4 bases; unmatched junction nucleotides: 10. CDR3 size: 15 residues.

This clonotype was detected many times. The V and J genes are TRBV9 and TRBJ2-1, with a possible D match to TRBD2 (6 bases). Per the germline V gene, CDR1 is SGDLS and CDR2 is YYNGEE. The CDR3 runs 19 residues. Trimming took 0 bases from V and 0 from J, leaving 19 bases between them. The CDR3 nucleotides read TGTGCCAGCAGCGTAGACCCAAACTCTGGGGGAGGCTCCTACAATGAGCAGTTCTTC. Its protein is CASSVDPNSGGGSYNEQFF.

This clonotype was observed many times. This chain links TRBV28 with TRBJ1-1; TRBD1 agrees at 8 bases. The CDR3 is 15 residues long. The ends lost 0 bases at V and 1 base at J; junction bases unmatched: 1. Germline V gives CDR1 MDHEN, CDR2 SYDVKM. The CDR3 is CASSLWGTGNTEAFF. The CDR3 nucleotides read TGTGCCAGCAGTTTATGGGGGACAGGGAACACTGAAGCTTTCTTT.

With regard to this clonotype: With a much larger clone just one base away, this may be a read error. The rearrangement links TRBV12-5 to TRBJ2-4, with 7 bases lining up with TRBD2. CDR3 length: 16 residues. The germline CDR1 and CDR2 sequences are LGHNT and FRNRAP. The CDR3 DNA follows: TGTGCTAGTGGACCCCAAGGACGGGGGGTCAAAAACATTCTGTACTTC. Protein sequence: CASGPQGRGVKNILYF.

This clonotype showed up many times. The chain recombines TRBV13 with TRBJ1-2; 9 nucleotides agree with TRBD1. Trimming removed 2 bases from V and 5 bases from J; junction bases left unmatched: 12. Germline CDR1 and CDR2: PRHDT and FYEKMQ (reference sequence). CDR3 length: 17 amino acids. The CDR3 region is CASSLNSLGQGLYGYTF. CDR3 in DNA: TGTGCCAGCAGCTTAAATTCATTGGGACAGGGATTATATGGCTACACCTTC.

The table lists this clonotype with many counts. The chain combines TRBV29-1 with TRBJ2-7; unclear D gene. The CDR3 is 12 residues long. The germline V gene has CDR1 SQVTM and CDR2 ANQGSEA. The ends were cut back, 4 bases at V and 2 bases at J, with 9 bases in the middle. The CDR3 sequence: CSVAGLTYEQYF. The CDR3 nucleotides read TGCAGCGTTGCCGGGCTAACCTACGAGCAGTACTTC.

As regards this clonotype: Germline is not matched at one junction end, which may reflect a read error. This rearrangement joins TRBV9 to TRBJ1-4, with 9 nucleotides matching TRBD1. The CDR3 runs to 14 residues. Germline V CDR1 and CDR2: SGDLS, YYNGEE. The CDR3 protein is CASSPGQGYEKPFF. The CDR3 coding sequence is TGTGCCAGCAGCCCGGGACAGGGTTATGAAAAACCGTTTTTT.

This clonotype has ten or more counts. This sequence joins TRBV4-3 and TRBJ1-4; D unclear. From germline, CDR1 is LGHNA and CDR2 YSLEER. Trimming took 0 bases from V and 0 from J, leaving 8 bases between them. The CDR3 consists of 16 residues. The chain's CDR3 is CASSQDQATTNEKLFF. DNA for the CDR3: TGCGCCAGCAGCCAAGATCAGGCCACAACTAATGAAAAACTGTTTTTT.

The sample holds many counts of this clonotype. The rearrangement joins TRBV19 to TRBJ1-5, with D unresolved. The CDR3 is 17 residues long. Germline V gene sequence: CDR1 LNHDA, CDR2 SQIVND (reference sequence). V lost 2 bases and J 1 base, leaving 15 bases between the germline ends. CDR3 in DNA: TGTGCCAGTAGTATATTGGCAGACCTATCGAGCAATCAGCCCCAGCATTTT. It codes for CASSILADLSSNQPQHF.